Below, 11 T cell receptor beta chains from the same sample are listed, as sequenced in a study of monozygotic twins with inflammatory bowel disease. TCRdb re-called the 5' RACE reads and shows each CDR3 protein once, DNA omitted. The sample's table shows around 410,000 distinct CDR3 sequences. Sample: blood. These TCRs come from a human donor with ulcerative colitis or Crohn's disease, or a healthy co-twin of an affected twin (not recorded which).

The chain employs TRBV12-3 or TRBV12-4 and TRBJ2-7; TCRdb outputs TRBD2, but without DNA this stays unchecked. The CDR3 totals 14 residues. The chain's CDR3 is CASSRVTGGNEQYF.

The chain carries TRBV27 and TRBJ2-2. There are 16 residues in the CDR3. Germline V lookup: CDR1 MNHEY, CDR2 SMNVEV (reference sequence). The CDR3 protein is CASSLFVSGSTGELFF.

The V and J genes are TRBV2 and TRBJ2-1. CDR1 and CDR2 (germline): SNHLY, FYNNEI. The CDR3 length is 13 residues. CDR3: CASSEWGLDEQFF.

This chain links TRBV6-1 with TRBJ2-1. This CDR3 has 14 residues. From germline, CDR1 is MNHNS and CDR2 SASEGT. The CDR3 sequence is CASAQREGPHEQFF.

The chain couples TRBV6-1 to TRBJ2-7. Germline lookup yields CDR1 MNHNS and CDR2 SASEGT. The length of the CDR3 is 13 residues. This CDR3 is CASSEPVSEEQYF.

This chain joins TRBV28 and TRBJ1-2; the D gene TCRdb calls, TRBD1, cannot be checked with no DNA. CDR3 size: 14 residues. Germline V gene data show CDR1 as MDHEN and CDR2 as SYDVKM. CDR3 region: CASSLVGQTNGYTF.

V usage is TRBV11-2 and J usage is TRBJ2-1; the TCRdb call, TRBD2, lacks DNA for checking. Looked up from germline, CDR1 is SGHAT and CDR2 is FQNNGV. This CDR3 is 21 amino acids long. The CDR3 loop reads CASSSPPGLAGGRGQGNEQFF.

The V call is TRBV5-1, the J call TRBJ2-7; TCRdb names TRBD1, which stays unverified in the absence of DNA. The CDR3 has 16 amino acids. Germline V gives CDR1 SGHRS, CDR2 YFSETQ. This chain's CDR3 is CASSPRGRDTTYEQYF. Based on the CDR3 plus reference TRBV5-1 and TRBJ2-7, the full variable domain is KAGVTQTPRYLIKTRGQQVTLSCSPISGHRSVSWYQQTPGQGLQFLFEYFSETQRNKGNFPGRFSGRQFSNSRSEMNVSTLELGDSALYLCASSPRGRDTTYEQYFGPGTRLTVT.

This sequence joins TRBV7-2 and TRBJ1-1; no DNA is available, so the TRBD1 call from TCRdb remains unchecked. The CDR3 contains 13 residues. CDR1 is SGHTA and CDR2 is FQGNSA in the germline V gene. CDR3 residues: CASSLTGWTEAFF.

The rearrangement links TRBV5-4 to TRBJ2-1; TCRdb lists TRBD1, though no DNA is available to test this call. The CDR3 is 13 amino acids. Germline V gives CDR1 SGHNT, CDR2 YYREEE (reference sequence). The CDR3: CASGAGAHNEQFF.

The chain joins TRBV9 to TRBJ2-2; TCRdb indicates TRBD2, and absent DNA this call remains unverified. The length of the CDR3 is 16 residues. In germline, CDR1 is SGDLS, CDR2 YYNGEE. This CDR3 is CASSASSGRSPGELFF. The complete variable domain, with remaining parts taken from reference TRBV9 and TRBJ2-2, reads DSGVTQTPKHLITATGQRVTLRCSPRSGDLSVYWYQQSLDQGLQFLIQYYNGEERAKGNILERFSAQQFPDLHSELNLSSLELGDSALYFCASSASSGRSPGELFFGEGSRLTVL.